This TCR beta chain was sequenced during a study of PD-1 blockade in classical Hodgkin lymphoma. Background on the study: Nivolumab dosed at 3 mg/kg went to patients intravenously every 2 weeks.

Study-wide results and caveats: Partial responders and progressors had significantly lower baseline TCR diversity. In newly diagnosed patients, baseline TCR diversity was reportedly below that of healthy donors.

The CDR3 is 16 amino acids. Per the germline V gene, CDR1 is KGHSH and CDR2 is LQKENI. With V trimmed by 1 base and J by 4 bases, 5 bases remained unmatched. Only in-frame clones appear in the TCRdb table, and some are missing; sequencing was by immunoSEQ multiplex PCR. The sample holds about 94,000 clones, about 92% seen once. Time point defined: cycle 4 day 1 (C4D1), after more than five weeks of nivolumab. Relapse after autologous stem cell transplantation occurred in every patient, and brentuximab vedotin exposure varied. Complete response, partial response or progressive disease made up the best responses. On this clone itself: As yet, its antigen is unknown.

V usage is TRBV18 and J usage is TRBJ2-7; 12 bases agree with TRBD2. The sequencing used peripheral blood mononuclear cells (PBMCs), collected before the fourth cycle of nivolumab. This receptor was taken from a human donor with classical Hodgkin lymphoma. The DNA of the CDR3 is TGTGCCAGCTCACCACGGGAGACTAGCGGGAGATACGAGCAGTACTTC. It translates to CASSPRETSGRYEQYF. Drawing the rest from reference TRBV18 and TRBJ2-7, the complete variable domain is NAGVMQNPRHLVRRRGQEARLRCSPMKGHSHVYWYRQLPEEGLKFMVYLQKENIIDESGMPKERFSAEFPKEGPSILRIQQVVRGDSAAYFCASSPRETSGRYEQYFGPGTRLTVT.